This TCR beta chain was sequenced during a study of identical twins. Germline V gene sequence: CDR1 MNHEY, CDR2 SVGEGT. After removal of 2 bases from V and 7 bases from J, the junction contained 3 bases not matched to a gene. This CDR3 has 13 amino acids. General study findings and limits: Out-of-frame alpha sequences common to twins were enriched for low generation probability. One should note that invariant MAIT and iNKT cells could partly confound zero-insertion analyses. Memory repertoires lacked the insertion deficit that abundant cord blood beta clonotypes showed.

A few counts support this clonotype. What it binds is unknown. Template switching added a universal primer binding site, and final cDNA carried unique molecular identifiers. MiXCR, run by TCRdb on the 5' RACE reads, gives a single entry per CDR3 protein. The sample includes a few hundred thousand distinct CDR3 sequences, about 8.5% seen only once; the top ten take less than 4%. The same sample was also studied in work on yellow fever vaccine responses in identical twins.

The chain couples TRBV6-2 or TRBV6-3 to TRBJ2-5; 8 nucleotides match TRBD1. The source material was CD8+ T cells sorted from blood. This receptor was taken from a woman aged 18-35 years in good health. The CDR3 region is CASSYTGTGTQYF. The CDR3 DNA is TGTGCCAGCAGTTACACTGGGACAGGGACCCAGTACTTC.